In its sample, the clone carrying this T cell receptor beta chain was seen many times. Its antigen is not known. This sample stems from a study of CD8+CD57+ T cells in acquired aplastic anemia. Patients chosen for sequencing had CD8+CD57+ cells that had expanded, as shown by flow cytometry. All participating patients were living with severe acquired aplastic anemia. The V gene's germline CDR1 is DFQATT and CDR2 SNEGSKA (reference sequence). The CDR3 spans 12 residues. Between the trimmed V and J ends, which lost 6 bases and 4 bases, there was a span of 11 bases. Study-wide findings and caveats: In common between the patients and the controls were more than 25 CD8+ CDR3 sequences. Levels of CD8+ Simpson's diversity were not significantly distinct in patients versus controls.

TCR beta VDJ and CDR3 profiling used genomic DNA as template. A single record per CDR3 protein comes from TCRdb applying MiXCR to the reads. Of 120,000 or so distinct CDR3 sequences in the sample, over 30% were seen once. The TCR was taken from a human donor with aplastic anemia. The sample consisted of sorted CD4+, CD8+, or CD8+CD57+ T cells (not recorded which) from PBMCs. The rearrangement joins TRBV20-1 to TRBJ2-3, with D unresolved. CDR3 loop: CSASFLADTQYF. CDR3 nucleotide sequence: TGCAGTGCCTCCTTCTTGGCAGATACGCAGTATTTT.